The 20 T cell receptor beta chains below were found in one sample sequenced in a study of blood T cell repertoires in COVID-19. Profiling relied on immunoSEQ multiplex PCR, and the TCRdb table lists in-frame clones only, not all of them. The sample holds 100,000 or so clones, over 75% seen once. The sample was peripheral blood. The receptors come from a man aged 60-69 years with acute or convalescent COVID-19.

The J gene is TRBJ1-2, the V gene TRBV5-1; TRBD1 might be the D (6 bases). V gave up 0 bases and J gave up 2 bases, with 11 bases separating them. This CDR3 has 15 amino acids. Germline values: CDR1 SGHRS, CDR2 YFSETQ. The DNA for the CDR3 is TGCGCCAGCAGCTTGGGGCAGGGGACGAACTATGGCTACACCTTC. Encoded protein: CASSLGQGTNYGYTF. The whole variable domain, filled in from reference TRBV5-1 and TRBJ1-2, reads KAGVTQTPRYLIKTRGQQVTLSCSPISGHRSVSWYQQTPGQGLQFLFEYFSETQRNKGNFPGRFSGRQFSNSRSEMNVSTLELGDSALYLCASSLGQGTNYGYTFGSGTRLTVV.

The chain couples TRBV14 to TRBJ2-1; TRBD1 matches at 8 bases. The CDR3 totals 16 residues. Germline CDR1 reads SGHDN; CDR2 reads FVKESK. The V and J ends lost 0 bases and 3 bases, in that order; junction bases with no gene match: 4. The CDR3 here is CASSQDHGQGYNEQFF. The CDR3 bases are TGTGCCAGCAGCCAAGATCATGGACAGGGCTACAATGAGCAGTTCTTC.

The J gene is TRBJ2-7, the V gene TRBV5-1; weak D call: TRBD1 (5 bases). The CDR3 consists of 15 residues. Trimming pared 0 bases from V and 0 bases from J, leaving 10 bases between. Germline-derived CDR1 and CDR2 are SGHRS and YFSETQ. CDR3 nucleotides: TGCGCCAGCAGCTTGGGTTGGACAAGCTCCTACGAGCAGTACTTC. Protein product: CASSLGWTSSYEQYF.

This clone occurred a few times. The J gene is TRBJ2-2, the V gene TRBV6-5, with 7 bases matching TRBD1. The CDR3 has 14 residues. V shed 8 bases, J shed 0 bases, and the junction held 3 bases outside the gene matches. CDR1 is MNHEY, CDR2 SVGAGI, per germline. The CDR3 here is CASEGTANTGELFF. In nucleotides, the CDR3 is TGTGCCAGCGAGGGGACAGCGAACACCGGGGAGCTGTTTTTT.

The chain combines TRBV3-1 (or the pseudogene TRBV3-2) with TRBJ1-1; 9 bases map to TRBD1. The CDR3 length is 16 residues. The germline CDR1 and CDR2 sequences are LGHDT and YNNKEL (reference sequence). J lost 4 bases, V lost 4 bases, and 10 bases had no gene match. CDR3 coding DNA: TGTGCCAGCAGCCTCGGTACAGGGGGCGGGAGCACTGAAGCTTTCTTT. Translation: CASSLGTGGGSTEAFF.

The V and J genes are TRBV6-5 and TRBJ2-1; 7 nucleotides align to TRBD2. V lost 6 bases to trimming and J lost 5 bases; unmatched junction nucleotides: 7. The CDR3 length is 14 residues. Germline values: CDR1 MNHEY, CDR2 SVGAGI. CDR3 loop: CASSRGGSNNEQFF. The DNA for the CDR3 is TGTGCCAGCAGCCGCGGGGGTAGCAACAATGAGCAGTTCTTC.

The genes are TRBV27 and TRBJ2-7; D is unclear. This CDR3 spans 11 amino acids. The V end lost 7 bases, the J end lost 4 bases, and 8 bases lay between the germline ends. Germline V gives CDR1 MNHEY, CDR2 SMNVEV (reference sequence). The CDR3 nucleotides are TGTGCCAGCACCAACTATTACGAGCAGTACTTC. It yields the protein CASTNYYEQYF.

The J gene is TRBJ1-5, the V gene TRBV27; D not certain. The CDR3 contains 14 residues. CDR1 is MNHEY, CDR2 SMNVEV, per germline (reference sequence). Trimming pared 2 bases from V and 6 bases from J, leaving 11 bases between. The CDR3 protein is CASSLTQEGQPQHF. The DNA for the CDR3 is TGTGCCAGCAGTTTAACCCAGGAAGGTCAGCCCCAGCATTTT.

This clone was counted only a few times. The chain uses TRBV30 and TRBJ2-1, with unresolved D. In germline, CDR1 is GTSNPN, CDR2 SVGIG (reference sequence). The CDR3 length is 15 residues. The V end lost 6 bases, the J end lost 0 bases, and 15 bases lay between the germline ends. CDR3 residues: CACARGISSYNEQFF. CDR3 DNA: TGTGCCTGTGCGCGCGGTATAAGCTCCTACAATGAGCAGTTCTTC.

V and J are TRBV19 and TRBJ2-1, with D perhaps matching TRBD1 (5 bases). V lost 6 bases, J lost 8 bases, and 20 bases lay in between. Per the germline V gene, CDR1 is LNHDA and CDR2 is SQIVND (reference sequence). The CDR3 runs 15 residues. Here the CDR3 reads CASSREGQGDDEQFF. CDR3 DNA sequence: TGTGCCAGTAGCAGAGAAGGGCAGGGCGATGATGAGCAGTTCTTC. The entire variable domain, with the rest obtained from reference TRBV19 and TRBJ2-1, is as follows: DGGITQSPKYLFRKEGQNVTLSCEQNLNHDAMYWYRQDPGQGLRLIYYSQIVNDFQKGDIAEGYSVSREKKESFPLTVTSAQKNPTAFYLCASSREGQGDDEQFFGPGTRLTVL.

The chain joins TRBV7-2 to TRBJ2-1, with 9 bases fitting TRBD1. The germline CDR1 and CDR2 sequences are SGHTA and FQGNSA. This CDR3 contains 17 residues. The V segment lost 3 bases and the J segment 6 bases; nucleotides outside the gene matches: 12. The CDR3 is CASSLDSGTGRRNEQFF. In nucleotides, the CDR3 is TGTGCCAGCAGCTTGGATTCCGGGACAGGGCGCCGCAATGAGCAGTTCTTC.

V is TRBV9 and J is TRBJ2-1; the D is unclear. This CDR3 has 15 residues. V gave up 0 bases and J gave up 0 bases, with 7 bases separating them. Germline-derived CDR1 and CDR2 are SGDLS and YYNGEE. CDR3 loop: CASSVVLSSYNEQFF. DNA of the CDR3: TGTGCCAGCAGCGTAGTACTTAGCTCCTACAATGAGCAGTTCTTC. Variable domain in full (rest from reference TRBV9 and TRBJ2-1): DSGVTQTPKHLITATGQRVTLRCSPRSGDLSVYWYQQSLDQGLQFLIQYYNGEERAKGNILERFSAQQFPDLHSELNLSSLELGDSALYFCASSVVLSSYNEQFFGPGTRLTVL.

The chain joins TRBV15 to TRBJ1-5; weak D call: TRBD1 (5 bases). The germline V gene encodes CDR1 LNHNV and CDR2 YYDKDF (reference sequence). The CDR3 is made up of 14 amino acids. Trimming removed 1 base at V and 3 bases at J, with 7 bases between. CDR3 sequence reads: CATSRGQLNQPQHF. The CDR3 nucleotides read TGTGCCACCAGCAGAGGACAGCTCAATCAGCCCCAGCATTTT.

CDR3 region: CASSLGSGRAGQYF. The CDR3 DNA reads as TGTGCCAGCAGCTTAGGGAGCGGGAGGGCCGGGCAGTACTTC. The chain has TRBV11-2 and TRBJ2-7; 10 bases align to TRBD2. The V and J ends lost 1 base and 9 bases, in that order; junction bases with no gene match: 6. The CDR3 extends over 14 amino acids. Germline V CDR1 and CDR2: SGHAT, FQNNGV.

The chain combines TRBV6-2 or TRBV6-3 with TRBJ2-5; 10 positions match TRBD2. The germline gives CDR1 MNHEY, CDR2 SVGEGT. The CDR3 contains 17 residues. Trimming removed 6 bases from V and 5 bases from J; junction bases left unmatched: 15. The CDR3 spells CASSRGSSGGIGETQYF. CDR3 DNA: TGTGCCAGCAGCAGAGGGTCTAGCGGGGGCATCGGGGAGACCCAGTACTTC.

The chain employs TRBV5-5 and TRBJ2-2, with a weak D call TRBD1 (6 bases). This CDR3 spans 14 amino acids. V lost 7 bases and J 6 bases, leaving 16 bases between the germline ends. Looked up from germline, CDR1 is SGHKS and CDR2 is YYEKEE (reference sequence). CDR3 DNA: TGTGCCAGCGGGTGGGACATTGCAGCCGGGGAGCTGTTTTTT. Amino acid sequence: CASGWDIAAGELFF.

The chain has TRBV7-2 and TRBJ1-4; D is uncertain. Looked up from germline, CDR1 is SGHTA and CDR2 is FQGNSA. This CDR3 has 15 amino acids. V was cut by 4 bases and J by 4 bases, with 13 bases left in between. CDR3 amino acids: CASSYGPGYNEKLFF. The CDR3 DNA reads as TGTGCCAGCAGCTATGGGCCAGGATATAATGAAAAACTGTTTTTT.

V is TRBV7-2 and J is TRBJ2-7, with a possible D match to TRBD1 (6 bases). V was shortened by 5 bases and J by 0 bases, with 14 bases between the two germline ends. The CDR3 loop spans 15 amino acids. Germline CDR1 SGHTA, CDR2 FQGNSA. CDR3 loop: CASSARGPSSYEQYF. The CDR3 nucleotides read TGTGCCAGCAGCGCCAGGGGCCCAAGCTCCTACGAGCAGTACTTC.

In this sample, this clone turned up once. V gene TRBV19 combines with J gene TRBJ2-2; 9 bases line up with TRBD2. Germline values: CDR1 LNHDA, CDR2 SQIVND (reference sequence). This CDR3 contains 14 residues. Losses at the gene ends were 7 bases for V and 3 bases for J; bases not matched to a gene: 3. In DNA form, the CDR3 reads TGTGCCAGTATCGGGACTAGCTACACCGGGGAGCTGTTTTTT. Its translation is CASIGTSYTGELFF.

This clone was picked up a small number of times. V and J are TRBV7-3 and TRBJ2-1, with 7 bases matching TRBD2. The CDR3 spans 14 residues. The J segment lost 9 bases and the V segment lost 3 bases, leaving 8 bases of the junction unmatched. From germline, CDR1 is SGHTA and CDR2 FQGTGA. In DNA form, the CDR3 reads TGTGCCAGCAGCTTGACTAGCTTAAGTGGTGAGCAGTTCTTC. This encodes CASSLTSLSGEQFF.